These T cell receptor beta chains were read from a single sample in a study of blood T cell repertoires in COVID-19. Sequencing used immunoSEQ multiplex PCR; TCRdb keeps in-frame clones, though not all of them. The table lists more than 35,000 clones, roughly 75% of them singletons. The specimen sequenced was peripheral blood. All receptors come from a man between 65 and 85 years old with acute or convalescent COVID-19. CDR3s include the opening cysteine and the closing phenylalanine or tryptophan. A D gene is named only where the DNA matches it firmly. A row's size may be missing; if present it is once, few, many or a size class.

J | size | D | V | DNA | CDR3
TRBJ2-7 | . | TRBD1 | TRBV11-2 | TGTGCCAGCAGCTGGACAGGAGCCGACGAGCAGTACTTC | CASSWTGADEQYF
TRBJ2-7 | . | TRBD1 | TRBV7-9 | TGTGCCAGCAGCTCAAGACAGGGGGCCCACGAGCAGTACTTC | CASSSRQGAHEQYF
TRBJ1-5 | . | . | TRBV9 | TGTGCCAGCAGCGCGGGTGATGGGCAGCCCCAGCATTTT | CASSAGDGQPQHF
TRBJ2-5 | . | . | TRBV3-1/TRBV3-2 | TGTGCCAGCAGCCAAGGGGGGGACTCTAAGACCCAGTACTTC | CASSQGGDSKTQYF
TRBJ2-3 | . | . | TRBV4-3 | TGCGCCAGCAGCCAAGGGGTATGGGGGACTAGCACAGATACGCAGTATTTT | CASSQGVWGTSTDTQYF
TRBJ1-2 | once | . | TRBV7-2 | TGTGCCAGCAGCTTCATATCGGACAGTGTCGGTGGCTACACCTTC | CASSFISDSVGGYTF
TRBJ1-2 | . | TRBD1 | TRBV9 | TGTGCCAGCAGCGTAGGTAGTTTGCAGGGGGCACGATATGGCTACACCTTC | CASSVGSLQGARYGYTF
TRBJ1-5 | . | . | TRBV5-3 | TGTGCCAGAAGCTTTGATGACGGCGGAAGAAGCAATCAGCCCCAGCATTTT | CARSFDDGGRSNQPQHF
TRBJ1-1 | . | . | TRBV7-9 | TGTGCCAGCAGCTTCACAGGTGAAGCTTTCTTT | CASSFTGEAFF
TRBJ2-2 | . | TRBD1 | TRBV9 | TGTGCCAGCAGCGTGATACAGGGGGGCACCGGGGAGCTGTTTTTT | CASSVIQGGTGELFF
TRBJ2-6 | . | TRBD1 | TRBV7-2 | TGTGCCAGCAGCTTGGCAGGGGGTTTGTGGGCCAACGTCCTGACTTTC | CASSLAGGLWANVLTF
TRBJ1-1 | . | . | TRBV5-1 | TGCGCCAGCAGGACGGAGCCAAGTAACACTGAAGCTTTCTTT | CASRTEPSNTEAFF
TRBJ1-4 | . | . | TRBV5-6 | TGTGCCAGCAGCCATGGATACAGGAGTCGTAGGGGGAATGAAAAACTGTTTTTT | CASSHGYRSRRGNEKLFF
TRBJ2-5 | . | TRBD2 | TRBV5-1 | TGCGCCAGCAGCAAAGGGACTAGCGGGGATGAGACCCAGTACTTC | CASSKGTSGDETQYF
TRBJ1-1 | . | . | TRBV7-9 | TGTGCCAGCAGCCTTCCTACAGGGACGGGCACTGAAGCTTTCTTT | CASSLPTGTGTEAFF
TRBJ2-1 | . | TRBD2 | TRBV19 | TGTGCCAGTAGTCCGGGACTAGCGGAGCCTGGCTTCACCTACAATGAGCAGTTCTTC | CASSPGLAEPGFTYNEQFF
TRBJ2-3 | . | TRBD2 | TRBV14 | TGTGCCAGCAGCCAAGCCCTACTAGCGGGGGCTACAGATACGCAGTATTTT | CASSQALLAGATDTQYF
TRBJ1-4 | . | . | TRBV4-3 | TGCGCCAGCAGCCAAGATTGGGGGGGAGCTGAAAAACTGTTTTTT | CASSQDWGGAEKLFF
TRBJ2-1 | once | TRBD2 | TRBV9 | TGTGCCAGCAGCGTGGGACTAGAGGTACGGCAGTTCTTC | CASSVGLEVRQFF
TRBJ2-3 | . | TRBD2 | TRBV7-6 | TGTGCCAGCAGCAGGACTAGATTTGATACGCAGTATTTT | CASSRTRFDTQYF
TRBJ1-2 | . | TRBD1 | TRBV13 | TGTGCCAGCAGCTTGGTCCGGGGGACAGACTATGGCTACACCTTC | CASSLVRGTDYGYTF
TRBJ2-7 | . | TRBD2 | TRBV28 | TGTGCCAGCAGTCCGGGACTAGCGGGAAGTGGATGGCAGTACTTC | CASSPGLAGSGWQYF
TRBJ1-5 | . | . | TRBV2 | TGTGCCAGCACGAGGGACAAGAGGATTCAGCCCCAGCATTTT | CASTRDKRIQPQHF
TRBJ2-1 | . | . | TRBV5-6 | TGTGCCAGCAGCTTGGGGCGGGTTCTAGCCAATGAGCAGTTCTTC | CASSLGRVLANEQFF
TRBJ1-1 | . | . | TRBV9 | TGTGCCAGCAGCGTGGTGACGGGATCCGACACTGAAGCTTTCTTT | CASSVVTGSDTEAFF
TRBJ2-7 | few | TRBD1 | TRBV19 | TGTGCCAGTAGTATAAGCTACGGGACAGCTATAGAGCAGTACTTC | CASSISYGTAIEQYF
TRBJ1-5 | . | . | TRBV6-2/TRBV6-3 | TGTGCCAGCAGTTACTGGGGGGGTCAGCCCCAGCATTTT | CASSYWGGQPQHF
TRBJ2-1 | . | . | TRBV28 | TGTGCCAGCAGTTTGCAGGGGCGGAATGAGCAGTTCTTC | CASSLQGRNEQFF
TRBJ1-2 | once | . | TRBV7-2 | TGTGCCAGCAGCTTTAGGACAGCCGGTCGAGATGGCTACACCTTC | CASSFRTAGRDGYTF
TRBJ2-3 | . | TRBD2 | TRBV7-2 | TGTGCCAGCAGCACGCCTAGCGGGATTATACAAGGGAGGCAGTATTTT | CASSTPSGIIQGRQYF
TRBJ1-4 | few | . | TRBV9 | TGTGCCAGCAGCGTAGGTGTCTCCCCTGGCGAAAAACTGTTTTTT | CASSVGVSPGEKLFF
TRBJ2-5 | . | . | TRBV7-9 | TGTGCCAGCAGCCGACACACCGACCAAGAGACCCAGTACTTC | CASSRHTDQETQYF
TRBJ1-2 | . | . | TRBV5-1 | TGCGCCAGCAGCTTGACAGGGCAGGGAGTTGCTGTCTTTGGCTACACCTTC | CASSLTGQGVAVFGYTF
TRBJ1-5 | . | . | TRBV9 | TGTGCCAGCAGCGAGGGGCGGTGGGGTCAGCCCCAGCATTTT | CASSEGRWGQPQHF
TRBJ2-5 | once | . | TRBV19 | TGTGCCAGTAGATCTACAGGCCAAGAGACCCAGTACTTC | CASRSTGQETQYF
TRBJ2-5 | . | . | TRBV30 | TGTGCCTGGCGCCCCGGAGGGGCAGTAGAGACCCAGTACTTC | CAWRPGGAVETQYF
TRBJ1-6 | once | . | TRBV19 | TGTGCCAGTAGTCGCAGGCAAGGGGATTCACCCCTCCACTTT | CASSRRQGDSPLHF
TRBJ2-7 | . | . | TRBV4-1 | TGCGCCAGCAGCCAAGAACGAACAGGAACCTACGAGCAGTACTTC | CASSQERTGTYEQYF
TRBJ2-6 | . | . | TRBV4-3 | TGCGCCAGCAGCCAAGGGGAACAGGGTCGGAGCTCTGGGGCCAACGTCCTGACTTTC | CASSQGEQGRSSGANVLTF
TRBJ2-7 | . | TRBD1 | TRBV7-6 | TGTGCCAGCAGCTTAGCCGGGACAGGGACCTACGAGCAGTACTTC | CASSLAGTGTYEQYF
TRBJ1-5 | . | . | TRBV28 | TGTGCCAGCAGTCGCGGTGTCCAGCATTTT | CASSRGVQHF
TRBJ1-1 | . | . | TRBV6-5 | TGTGCCAGCAACCTCGGGGGGCCTGAGAAGACTTTCTTT | CASNLGGPEKTFF
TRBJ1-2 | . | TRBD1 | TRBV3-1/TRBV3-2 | TGTGCCAGCAGCCAAATTCCGGGACAGGGTCTCTATGGCTACACCTTC | CASSQIPGQGLYGYTF
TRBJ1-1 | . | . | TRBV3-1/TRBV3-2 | TGTGCCAGCAGCCGGGACACCTCATGGCCTGAAGCTTTCTTT | CASSRDTSWPEAFF
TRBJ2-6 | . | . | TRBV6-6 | TGTGCCAGCAGTTCCTCCAGAGGGGCCAACGTCCTGACTTTC | CASSSSRGANVLTF
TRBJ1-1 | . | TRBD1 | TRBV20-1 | TGCAGTGCTCCGGACAGGCTCTTT | CSAPDRLF
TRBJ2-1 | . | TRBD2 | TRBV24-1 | TGTGCCACCAGTGACAGCGGGAGGGGGAAGAATGAGCAGTTCTTC | CATSDSGRGKNEQFF
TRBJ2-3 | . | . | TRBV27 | TGTGCCAGCAGCCCACAACTAGCCCCCACAGATACGCAGTATTTT | CASSPQLAPTDTQYF
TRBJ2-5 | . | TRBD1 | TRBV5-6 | TGTGCCAGCAGCTTGCGGACAGGGGGGAGGCAAGAGACCCAGTACTTC | CASSLRTGGRQETQYF
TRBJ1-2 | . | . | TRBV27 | TGTGCCACCCTGGACGGAAGCGGGGCCAGTAGGAACTATGGCTACACCTTC | CATLDGSGASRNYGYTF
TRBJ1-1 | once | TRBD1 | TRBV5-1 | TGCGCCAGCAGAAGACAGGGGGCGATCACTGAAGCTTTCTTT | CASRRQGAITEAFF
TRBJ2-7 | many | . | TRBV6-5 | TGTGCCAGCAGCAGCGCGTCCTCCTTCTCCTACGAGCAGTACTTC | CASSSASSFSYEQYF
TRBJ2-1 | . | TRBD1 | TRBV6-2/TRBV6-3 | TGTGCCAGCAGTTACAGACAGGGTCGGGATGAGCAGTTCTTC | CASSYRQGRDEQFF
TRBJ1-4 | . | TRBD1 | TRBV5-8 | TGTGCCAGCAGCTTTGCAGGGGGAATAACTAATGAAAAACTGTTTTTT | CASSFAGGITNEKLFF
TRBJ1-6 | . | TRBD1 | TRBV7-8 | TGTGCCAGCAAAACAGGGGAATCACCCCTCCACTTT | CASKTGESPLHF
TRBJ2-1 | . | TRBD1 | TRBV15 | TGTGCCACCAGCAGAGACCAGGGGGCGGTCTACAATGAGCAGTTCTTC | CATSRDQGAVYNEQFF
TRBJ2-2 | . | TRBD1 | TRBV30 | TGTGCCTGGAGTAAAAGCCGGGACAGGGGGCGGACCGGGGAGCTGTTTTTT | CAWSKSRDRGRTGELFF
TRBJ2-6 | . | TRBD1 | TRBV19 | TGTGCCAGTCAAGCTAGCAGGGGGCCTGGGGCCAACGTCCTGACTTTC | CASQASRGPGANVLTF
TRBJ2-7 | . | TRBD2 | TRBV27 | TGTGCCAGCAGAGGTAGCGGGAGGGCCTACGAGCAGTACTTC | CASRGSGRAYEQYF
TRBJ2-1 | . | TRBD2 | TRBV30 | TGTGCCTGGGGAAGCGGGGGGGTTTACAATGAGCAGTTCTTC | CAWGSGGVYNEQFF